Following are 17 T cell receptor delta chains from one sample sequenced in a study of gamma-delta T cells after stem cell transplantation. TCRdb reprocessed the RT-PCR reads through CATT. The sample includes roughly 700 delta-chain clones, 9.5% to 10% of them seen just once. The sequenced sample consisted of gamma-delta T cells. These receptors were obtained from a human donor. It is not recorded whose cells these are; they may come from a transplant donor.

Only a few counts were recorded for this clone. With only one base between it and a far larger clone, this is likely a read error. Other DNA sequences in the sample encode the same CDR3. This chain joins TRDV2 and TRDJ1; 12 bases are a match to TRDD3. The CDR3 contains 18 residues. Germline V gene lookup returns CDR1 GEAIGNYY and CDR2 EKD. The CDR3 coding sequence is TGTGCCTGTGACCCCGTACTGGGGGATACATCTGCTACCGACAAACTCATCTTT. Translating gives CACDPVLGDTSATDKLIF.

A remark on this clone: The TCRdb record carries a much larger clone's protein, which differs from this DNA's translation at residue 4; a read error is the likely cause, and the protein listed here is the DNA translation. The chain employs TRDV2 and TRDJ1; TRDD3 agrees at 10 bases. Trimming removed 5 bases from V and 0 bases from J; junction bases left unmatched: 8. CDR1 is GEAIGNYY and CDR2 is EKD in the germline V gene. The CDR3 has 16 amino acids. The CDR3: CACATMTGGYTDKLIF. CDR3 nucleotides: TGTGCCTGTGCCACAATGACTGGGGGATACACCGATAAACTCATCTTT.

This clone has just a few counts. Given a far larger clone just one base away, this is likely a sequencing read error. The chain joins TRDV1 to TRDJ1, with 8 bases aligning to TRDD3. The CDR3 has 22 residues. V lost 1 base and J lost 0; bases outside the gene matches: 22. The V gene's germline CDR1 is TSWWSYY and CDR2 QGS. CDR3 nucleotides: TGTGCTCTTGGGGAACCCTACCTCCTAACCGGGGGATATGGAGGTTACACCGATAAACTCATCTTT. This sequence encodes CALGEPYLLTGGYGGYTDKLIF.

The table lists this clone with a few counts. This DNA's translation differs at residue 3 from TCRdb's protein, which comes from a much larger clone; a read error is likely, and the protein shown is translated from the DNA. The V call is TRDV2, the J call TRDJ1, with D uncertain. This CDR3 comprises 17 residues. The germline gives CDR1 GEAIGNYY, CDR2 EKD. CDR3 protein: CARDTVTGARYTDKLIF. CDR3 DNA: TGTGCCCGTGACACCGTCACAGGGGCCCGGTACACCGATAAACTCATCTTT.

In the case of this clone: A single base separates this from a much larger clone, so it may be a read error. This specimen includes other DNA sequences encoding the same CDR3. This chain links TRDV2 with TRDJ1, with TRDD3 identical over 8 bases. Trimming cost V 4 bases and J 0 bases; bases outside gene matches: 18. Germline-derived CDR1 and CDR2 are GEAIGNYY and EKD. The CDR3 runs 19 residues. The CDR3 coding sequence is TGTGCCTGTGATATAGTTGGTGGGGGATCCATTCCTTACACCGATAAACTCATCTTT. Residues: CACDIVGGGSIPYTDKLIF.

This clone rates as large. The V and J genes are TRDV2 and TRDJ1; maybe TRDD3 (6 bases). In germline, CDR1 is GEAIGNYY, CDR2 EKD. The CDR3 loop spans 15 amino acids. Trimming pared 0 bases from V and 0 bases from J, leaving 10 bases between. CDR3 loop: CACDTVGINTDKLIF. Here the CDR3 DNA reads TGTGCCTGTGACACCGTTGGGATAAACACCGATAAACTCATCTTT.

This clone was seen more than once but under ten times. Relative to the germline gene, one junction end is altered; a read error may explain this. The same CDR3 arises from other DNA sequences in this sample as well. This chain joins TRDV2 and TRDJ1; 11 bases fit TRDD3. The germline V gene encodes CDR1 GEAIGNYY and CDR2 EKD. The CDR3 has 17 amino acids. The CDR3 loop is CACDTVGGGYAYDKLIF. In DNA, the CDR3 is TGTGCCTGCGACACCGTCGGTGGGGGATACGCTTACGATAAACTCATCTTT.

Concerning this clone: This sequence is one base from a far larger clone and is likely a read error. Other DNA sequences in the same sample also yield this CDR3. The chain has TRDV2 and TRDJ3, with TRDD3 matching 8 bases. There are 21 residues in the CDR3. Germline loops: CDR1 GEAIGNYY, CDR2 EKD. CDR3 sequence (DNA): TGTGCCTGTGACACCGGCGGTACTGGGGGTCTAAGCTCCTGGGACACCCGACAGATGTTCTTC. It specifies CACDTGGTGGLSSWDTRQMFF.

This clone was observed a few times. TCRdb's listed protein matches a much larger clone and diverges from this DNA's translation at residue 8, likely through a read error; the protein shown comes from the DNA. This sequence joins TRDV2 and TRDJ3; weak D call: TRDD3 (6 bases). CDR3 length equals 20 residues. From germline, CDR1 is GEAIGNYY and CDR2 EKD. The germline V and J ends were trimmed by 3 bases and 0 bases, with 20 bases remaining between them. This chain's CDR3 is CACDPTGRYGSSWDTRQMFF. DNA of the CDR3: TGTGCCTGTGACCCCACTGGGAGATACGGTAGCTCCTGGGACACCCGACAGATGTTTTTC.

Remarks on this clone: This DNA translates differently at residue 11 from the TCRdb protein, which is that of a much larger clone; a read error is likely, and the protein shown is the DNA's own translation. The gene calls are TRDV2 and TRDJ3, with 7 bases matching TRDD3. The ends lost 4 bases at V and 5 bases at J; junction bases unmatched: 13. The CDR3 consists of 18 residues. Looked up from germline, CDR1 is GEAIGNYY and CDR2 is EKD. In nucleotides, the CDR3 is TGTGCCTGTGATAGTGGTGGATACGGAACCAGGGACACCCGACAGATGTTTTTC. Its protein is CACDSGGYGTRDTRQMFF.

In its sample, this clone was seen a few times. The protein TCRdb gives is from a much larger clone and does not agree with this DNA's translation at residue 12, likely a read error; the protein shown here comes from the DNA. The chain links TRDV2 to TRDJ1, with D maybe TRDD3 (6 bases). This CDR3 contains 17 residues. The germline CDR1 and CDR2 sequences are GEAIGNYY and EKD. The V gene lost 3 bases and the J gene lost 3 bases, with 22 bases spanning the gap. The CDR3 DNA is TGTGCCTGTGACCCTGTGTCTGGGGAAGGCGACGCCGATAAACTCATCTTT. Its translation: CACDPVSGEGDADKLIF.

This clone has only a few counts. A far larger clone lies a single base away; this is likely a read error. The sample carries other DNA sequences with the same CDR3. The chain uses TRDV2 and TRDJ3; a possible D gene is TRDD3 (6 bases). Germline CDR1 reads GEAIGNYY; CDR2 reads EKD. Trimming took 0 bases from V and 0 from J, leaving 20 bases between them. The CDR3 spans 21 residues. CDR3 amino acids: CACDTGNWGSESSWDTRQMFF. DNA of the CDR3: TGTGCCTGTGACACCGGAAATTGGGGGTCCGAGAGCTCCTGGGACACCCGACAGATGTTTTTC.

Here the CDR3 DNA reads TGTGCCTGTGACACCGTTGGGGGATACTCGGGTAAACTCATCTTT. It specifies CACDTVGGYSGKLIF. V is TRDV2 and J is TRDJ1, with 10 bases that match TRDD3. CDR1 is GEAIGNYY and CDR2 is EKD in the germline V gene. V lost 0 bases to trimming and J lost 7 bases; unmatched junction nucleotides: 7. There are 15 residues in the CDR3.

Points on this clone: The protein held in TCRdb is that of a much larger clone and does not match this DNA's translation at residue 3, likely because of a read error; the protein shown is translated from the DNA. The gene calls are TRDV2 and TRDJ1; D possibly corresponds to TRDD3 (6 bases). The CDR3 length is 18 residues. In germline, CDR1 is GEAIGNYY, CDR2 EKD. The CDR3 here is CARDTVRTLGMLPDKLIF. CDR3 in DNA: TGTGCCCGTGACACCGTAAGAACGCTGGGGATGCTACCCGATAAACTCATCTTT.

A note on this clone: A read error is likely here: a far larger clone is one base away. The V call is TRDV2, the J call TRDJ1; 12 positions agree with TRDD3. J lost 2 bases, V lost 3 bases, and 9 bases had no gene match. The CDR3 runs to 17 residues. Germline V gives CDR1 GEAIGNYY, CDR2 EKD. The CDR3 nucleotides read TGTGCCTGTGACGCCGTCTCTGGGGGATACGCGACCGATAAACTCATCTTT. This gives the protein CACDAVSGGYATDKLIF.

In regard to this clone: This DNA's translation and the protein TCRdb lists, from a much larger clone, do not match at residue 6, likely due to a read error; the protein shown is translated from the DNA. This rearrangement joins TRDV2 to TRDJ1; 9 bases align to TRDD3. V trimming: 3 bases; J trimming: 0 bases; junction bases outside the gene matches: 7. The CDR3 covers 16 residues. CDR1 GEAIGNYY and CDR2 EKD come from the germline V gene. The CDR3 region has the DNA TGTGCCTGTGACGACTTTACTGGGGGACACACCGATAAACTCATCTTT. It is translated as CACDDFTGGHTDKLIF.

V and J are TRDV2 and TRDJ1; D perhaps matches TRDD2 (5 bases). V lost 0 bases and J lost 1, with 8 bases in between. The CDR3 runs 14 residues. Germline CDR1 is GEAIGNYY and CDR2 is EKD. As DNA, the CDR3 is TGTGCCTGTGACACCGTCCTAACCACCGATAAACTCATCTTT. Translation gives CACDTVLTTDKLIF.